Listed below are T cell receptor beta chains from one sample, sequenced in a study of tumor and adjacent non-tumor tissue in lung cancer. From the multiplex PCR reads, TCRdb called clonotypes with MiXCR, one entry per CDR3 protein. The sample lists 200,000 to 250,000 distinct CDR3 sequences, 71% occurring once. What was sequenced was lung tumor tissue. These receptors were taken from a man aged 60 to 75 with non-small cell lung cancer. The CDR3 runs from the conserved cysteine through the conserved F or W. Each record gives: J gene, clone size, V gene, D gene, CDR3 DNA, CDR3 protein. D genes are given only for firm matches. Not every row has a clone size; where given, it reads once, few, many or a size class.

j_call: TRBJ2-1; clone_size: few; v_call: TRBV6-5; d_call: TRBD2; cdr3_nt: TGTGCCAGCAGCCGTGCTAGCGGGGGGGCCAATGAGCAGTTCTTC; cdr3_aa: CASSRASGGANEQFF
j_call: TRBJ2-5; clone_size: .; v_call: TRBV20-1; d_call: .; cdr3_nt: TGCAGTGATAGGGTTGAGGGACACCAAGAGACCCAGTACTTC; cdr3_aa: CSDRVEGHQETQYF
j_call: TRBJ1-1; clone_size: medium-sized; v_call: TRBV4-1; d_call: .; cdr3_nt: TGCGCCAGCAGCCAAGATTGGGATTCGCTCAAAGAAGCTTTCTTT; cdr3_aa: CASSQDWDSLKEAFF
j_call: TRBJ2-1; clone_size: many; v_call: TRBV11-2; d_call: .; cdr3_nt: TGTGCCAGCAGCTTAGATAGGAGCTCCTACAATGAGCAGTTCTTC; cdr3_aa: CASSLDRSSYNEQFF
j_call: TRBJ2-7; clone_size: .; v_call: TRBV4-3; d_call: .; cdr3_nt: TGCGCCAGCAGCCAAGATTGGAGGTCCTGTGAGCAGTACTTC; cdr3_aa: CASSQDWRSCEQYF
j_call: TRBJ2-1; clone_size: .; v_call: TRBV6-5; d_call: .; cdr3_nt: TGTGCCACTAGTTACGACCGGAGCTCCTACAATGAGCAGTTCTTC; cdr3_aa: CATSYDRSSYNEQFF
j_call: TRBJ2-5; clone_size: .; v_call: TRBV20-1; d_call: .; cdr3_nt: TGCAGTGCTAGGGATTGGCAGCGGGTTCAAGTGACCCAGTACTTC; cdr3_aa: CSARDWQRVQVTQYF
j_call: TRBJ1-4; clone_size: once; v_call: TRBV4-2; d_call: .; cdr3_nt: TGTACCAGCTGCACGGAACGGGGAGAGGAAAAACTGTTTTTT; cdr3_aa: CTSCTERGEEKLFF
j_call: TRBJ2-2; clone_size: .; v_call: TRBV20-1; d_call: .; cdr3_nt: TGCAGCGCGGGAAACCCCAGGCAGGGTAGGACCGGGGAGCTGTTTTTT; cdr3_aa: CSAGNPRQGRTGELFF
j_call: TRBJ2-5; clone_size: .; v_call: TRBV12-3/TRBV12-4; d_call: .; cdr3_nt: TGTGCCAGCAGTTTATCGCCCCAAGAGACCCAGTACTTC; cdr3_aa: CASSLSPQETQYF
j_call: TRBJ2-4; clone_size: many; v_call: TRBV20-1; d_call: .; cdr3_nt: TGCAGTGCTAGAGATAAGGTCCAAGGGGACATTCAGTACTTC; cdr3_aa: CSARDKVQGDIQYF
j_call: TRBJ2-3; clone_size: .; v_call: TRBV29-1; d_call: .; cdr3_nt: TGCAGCGGCCGGAGCGGTGCAGAATATACGCAGTATTTT; cdr3_aa: CSGRSGAEYTQYF
j_call: TRBJ2-4; clone_size: .; v_call: TRBV6-5; d_call: TRBD1; cdr3_nt: TGTGCCAGCAGTTCCCAGGGGGCCCCCTTAAACTTTCAGTACTTC; cdr3_aa: CASSSQGAPLNFQYF
j_call: TRBJ2-1; clone_size: .; v_call: TRBV12-3/TRBV12-4; d_call: TRBD2; cdr3_nt: TGTGCCAGCAGTTTAACGACTAGCCTTGATCAGGTCTTC; cdr3_aa: CASSLTTSLDQVF
j_call: TRBJ2-7; clone_size: .; v_call: TRBV5-6; d_call: .; cdr3_nt: TGTGCCAGCAGCCTGGATTCGGGACCGGGGGTCGACGAGCATTACTTC; cdr3_aa: CASSLDSGPGVDEHYF
j_call: TRBJ1-6; clone_size: few; v_call: TRBV5-4; d_call: .; cdr3_nt: TGTGCCAGCAGCTTGGGCGATTCACCCCTCCACTTT; cdr3_aa: CASSLGDSPLHF
j_call: TRBJ2-5; clone_size: .; v_call: TRBV4-3; d_call: .; cdr3_nt: TGCGCCACTAGCCAATACCTTACCGGGGAGACCCAGTACTTC; cdr3_aa: CATSQYLTGETQYF
j_call: TRBJ1-5; clone_size: few; v_call: TRBV5-1; d_call: .; cdr3_nt: TGCGCCAGCAGCTTGGATGGAAGCAATCAGCCCCAGCATTTT; cdr3_aa: CASSLDGSNQPQHF
j_call: TRBJ2-2; clone_size: few; v_call: TRBV12-3/TRBV12-4; d_call: .; cdr3_nt: TGTGCCAGCAGTCGACCCGGGGAGCTGTTTTTT; cdr3_aa: CASSRPGELFF
j_call: TRBJ1-2; clone_size: many; v_call: TRBV20-1; d_call: .; cdr3_nt: TGCAGTGCTAGTCCGACAGATTATGGCTACACCTTC; cdr3_aa: CSASPTDYGYTF
j_call: TRBJ2-7; clone_size: .; v_call: TRBV5-1; d_call: TRBD1; cdr3_nt: TGCGCCAGCAGCAGAGAGGGACAGTCCTACGAGCAGTACTTC; cdr3_aa: CASSREGQSYEQYF
j_call: TRBJ2-5; clone_size: many; v_call: TRBV6-2/TRBV6-3; d_call: .; cdr3_nt: TGTGCCAGCAGTTACCCAAAACTAGGAGGGGAGACCCAGTACTTC; cdr3_aa: CASSYPKLGGETQYF
j_call: TRBJ2-3; clone_size: .; v_call: TRBV6-1; d_call: TRBD1; cdr3_nt: TGTGCCAGCAGTGAAGCCGGTGAGGGGGCCCCAAGCACAGATACGCAGTATTTT; cdr3_aa: CASSEAGEGAPSTDTQYF
j_call: TRBJ2-7; clone_size: .; v_call: TRBV11-2; d_call: .; cdr3_nt: TGTGCCAGCAGCGTACTGCACAACTCCTACAAGCAGTACTTC; cdr3_aa: CASSVLHNSYKQYF
j_call: TRBJ2-3; clone_size: .; v_call: TRBV4-1; d_call: .; cdr3_nt: TGCGCCAGCAGCCATCAACTAGCAGGCACAGATATGCAGTATTTT; cdr3_aa: CASSHQLAGTDMQYF